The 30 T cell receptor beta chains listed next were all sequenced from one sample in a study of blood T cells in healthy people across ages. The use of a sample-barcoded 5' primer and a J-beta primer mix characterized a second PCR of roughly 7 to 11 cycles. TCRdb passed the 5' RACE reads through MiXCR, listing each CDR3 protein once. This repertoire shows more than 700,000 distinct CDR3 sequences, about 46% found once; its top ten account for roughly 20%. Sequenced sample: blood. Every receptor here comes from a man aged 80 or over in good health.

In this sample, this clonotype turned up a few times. The CDR3 sequence: CASSLGQGVSSPLHF. CDR3 bases: TGTGCCAGCAGCCTCGGACAGGGGGTGAGTTCACCCCTCCACTTT. The gene calls are TRBV13 and TRBJ1-6, with TRBD1 matching over 10 bases. After removal of 5 bases from V and 9 bases from J, the junction contained 7 bases not matched to a gene. Germline loops: CDR1 PRHDT, CDR2 FYEKMQ (reference sequence). This CDR3 contains 15 residues.

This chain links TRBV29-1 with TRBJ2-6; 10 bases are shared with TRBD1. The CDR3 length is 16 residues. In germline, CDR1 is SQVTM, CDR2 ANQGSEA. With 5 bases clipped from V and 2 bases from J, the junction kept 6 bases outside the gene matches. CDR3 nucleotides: TGCAGCGTTTACCAGACAGGGGGCCCTGGGGCCAACGTCCTGACTTTC. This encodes CSVYQTGGPGANVLTF. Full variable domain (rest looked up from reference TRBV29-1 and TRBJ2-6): SAVISQKPSRDICQRGTSLTIQCQVDSQVTMMFWYRQQPGQSLTLIATANQGSEATYESGFVIDKFPISRPNLTFSTLTVSNMSPEDSSIYLCSVYQTGGPGANVLTFGAGSRLTVL.

CDR3 residues: CSVGDWYGYTF. CDR3 nucleotide sequence: TGCAGCGTCGGGGATTGGTATGGCTACACCTTC. The V gene is TRBV29-1, the J gene TRBJ1-2; D gene ambiguous. The CDR3 sequence is 11 residues long. Trimming pared 6 bases from V and 5 bases from J, leaving 10 bases between. Germline V gives CDR1 SQVTM, CDR2 ANQGSEA.

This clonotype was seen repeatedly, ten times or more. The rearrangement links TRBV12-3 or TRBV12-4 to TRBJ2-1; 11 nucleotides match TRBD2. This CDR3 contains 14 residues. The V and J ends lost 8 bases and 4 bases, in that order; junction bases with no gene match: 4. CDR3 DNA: TGTGCCAGCCGTACTAGCGGGAGATACAATGAGCAGTTCTTC. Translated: CASRTSGRYNEQFF.

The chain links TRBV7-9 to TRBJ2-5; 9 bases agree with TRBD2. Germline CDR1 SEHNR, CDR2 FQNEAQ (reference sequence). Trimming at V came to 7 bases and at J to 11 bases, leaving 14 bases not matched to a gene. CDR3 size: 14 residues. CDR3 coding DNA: TGTGCCAGCACGGCGGGAGGGCCGGGGAATGAGCAGTACTTC. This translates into CASTAGGPGNEQYF.

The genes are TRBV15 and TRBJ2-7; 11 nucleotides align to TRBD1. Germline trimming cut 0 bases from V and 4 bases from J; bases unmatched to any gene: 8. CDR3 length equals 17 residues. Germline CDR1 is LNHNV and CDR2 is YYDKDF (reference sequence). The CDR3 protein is CATSRELAGTGGYEQYF. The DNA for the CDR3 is TGTGCCACCAGCAGAGAGCTTGCCGGGACAGGGGGTTACGAGCAGTACTTC.

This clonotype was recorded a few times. This chain's CDR3 is CSARVGTSGRGETQYF. The CDR3 DNA reads as TGCAGTGCTAGAGTGGGGACTAGCGGGAGAGGGGAGACCCAGTACTTC. The chain joins TRBV20-1 to TRBJ2-5, with 14 bases lining up with TRBD2. Germline lookup yields CDR1 DFQATT and CDR2 SNEGSKA (reference sequence). V was pared by 1 base and J by 5 bases, with 6 bases of the junction left unmatched. The CDR3 has 16 residues.

This CDR3 reads CASSVSRGTEAFF. The CDR3 region has the DNA TGTGCCAGCAGCGTATCGAGGGGCACTGAAGCTTTCTTT. The chain couples TRBV9 to TRBJ1-1, with D maybe TRBD1 (5 bases). CDR3 size: 13 residues. Trimming pared 1 base from V and 4 bases from J, leaving 8 bases between. Germline CDR1 and CDR2: SGDLS and YYNGEE. Together with reference TRBV9 and TRBJ1-1, the CDR3 gives the full variable domain: DSGVTQTPKHLITATGQRVTLRCSPRSGDLSVYWYQQSLDQGLQFLIQYYNGEERAKGNILERFSAQQFPDLHSELNLSSLELGDSALYFCASSVSRGTEAFFGQGTRLTVV.

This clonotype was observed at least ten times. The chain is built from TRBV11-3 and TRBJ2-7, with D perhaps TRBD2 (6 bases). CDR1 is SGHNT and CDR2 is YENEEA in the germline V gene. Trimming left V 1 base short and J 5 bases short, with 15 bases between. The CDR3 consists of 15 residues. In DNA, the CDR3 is TGTGCCAGCAGCTTAGGGGACTCAAATCGGGACGAGCAGTACTTC. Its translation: CASSLGDSNRDEQYF.

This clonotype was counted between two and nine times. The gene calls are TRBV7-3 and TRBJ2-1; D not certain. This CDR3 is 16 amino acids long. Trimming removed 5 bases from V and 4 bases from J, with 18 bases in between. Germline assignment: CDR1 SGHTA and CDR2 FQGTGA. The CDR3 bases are TGTGCCAGCAGCCCGTCCCATCTAGTTGAATACAATGAGCAGTTCTTC. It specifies CASSPSHLVEYNEQFF.

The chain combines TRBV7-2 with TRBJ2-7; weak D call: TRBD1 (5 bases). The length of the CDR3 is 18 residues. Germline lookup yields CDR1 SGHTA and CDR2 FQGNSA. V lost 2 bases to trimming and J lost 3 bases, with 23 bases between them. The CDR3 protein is CASSLSTPRQGLNYEQYF. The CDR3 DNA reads TGTGCCAGCAGCTTATCAACCCCCAGGCAGGGATTGAACTACGAGCAGTACTTC.

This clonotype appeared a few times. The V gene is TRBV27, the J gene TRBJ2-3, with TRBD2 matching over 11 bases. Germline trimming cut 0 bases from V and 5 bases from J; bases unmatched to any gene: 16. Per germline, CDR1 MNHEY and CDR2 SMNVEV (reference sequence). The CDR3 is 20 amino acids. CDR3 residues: CASSLSRESWLAGGQDTQYF. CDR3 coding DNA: TGTGCCAGCAGTTTATCTCGTGAATCTTGGCTAGCGGGAGGACAAGATACGCAGTATTTT.

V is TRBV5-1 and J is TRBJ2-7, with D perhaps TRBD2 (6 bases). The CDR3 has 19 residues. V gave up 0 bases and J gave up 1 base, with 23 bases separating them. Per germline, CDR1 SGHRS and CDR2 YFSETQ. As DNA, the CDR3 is TGCGCCAGCAGCTTGGCCAGTGGAAGAGGGAGGCCAGGGTCCTACGAGCAGTACTTC. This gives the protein CASSLASGRGRPGSYEQYF.

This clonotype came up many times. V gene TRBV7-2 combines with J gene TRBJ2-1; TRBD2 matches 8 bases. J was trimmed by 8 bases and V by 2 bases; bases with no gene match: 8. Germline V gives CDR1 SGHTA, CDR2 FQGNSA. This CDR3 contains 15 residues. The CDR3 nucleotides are TGTGCCAGCAGCTTAAACGCGGGAGGCATATATGAGCAGTTCTTC. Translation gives CASSLNAGGIYEQFF. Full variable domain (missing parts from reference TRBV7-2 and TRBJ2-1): GAGVSQSPSNKVTEKGKDVELRCDPISGHTALYWYRQSLGQGLEFLIYFQGNSAPDKSGLPSDRFSAERTGGSVSTLTIQRTQQEDSAVYLCASSLNAGGIYEQFFGPGTRLTVL.

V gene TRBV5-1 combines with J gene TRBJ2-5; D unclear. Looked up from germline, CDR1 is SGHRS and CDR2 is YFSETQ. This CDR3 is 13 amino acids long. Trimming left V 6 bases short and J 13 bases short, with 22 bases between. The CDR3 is CASNAQRSSVWYF. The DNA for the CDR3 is TGCGCCAGCAATGCTCAGAGGTCCAGTGTATGGTACTTC.

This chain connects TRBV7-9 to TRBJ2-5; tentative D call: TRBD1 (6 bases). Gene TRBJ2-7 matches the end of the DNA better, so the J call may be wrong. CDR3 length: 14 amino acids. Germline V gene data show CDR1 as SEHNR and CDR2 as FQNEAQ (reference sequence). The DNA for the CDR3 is TGTGCCAGCAGCCCTAGTCATCAGGGGACCGAGCAGTACTTC. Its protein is CASSPSHQGTEQYF.

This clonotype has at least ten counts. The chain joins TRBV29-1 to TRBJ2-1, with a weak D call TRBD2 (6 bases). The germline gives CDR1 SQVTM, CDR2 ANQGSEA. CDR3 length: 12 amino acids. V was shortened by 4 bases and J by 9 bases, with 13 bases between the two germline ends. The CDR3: CSVGMSEGEQFF. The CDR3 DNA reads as TGCAGCGTTGGTATGTCGGAGGGTGAGCAGTTCTTC.

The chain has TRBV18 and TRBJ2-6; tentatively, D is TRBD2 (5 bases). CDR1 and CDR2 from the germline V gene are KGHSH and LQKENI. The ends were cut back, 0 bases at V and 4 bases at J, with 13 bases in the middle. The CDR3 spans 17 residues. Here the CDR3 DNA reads TGTGCCAGCTCACCACCGGGTAAGGGAGCCGGGGCCAACGTCCTGACTTTC. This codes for CASSPPGKGAGANVLTF.

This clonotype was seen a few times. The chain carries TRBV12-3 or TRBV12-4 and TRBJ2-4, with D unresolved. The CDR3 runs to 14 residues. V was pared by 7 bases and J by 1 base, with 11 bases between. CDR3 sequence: CASILIRAKNIQYF. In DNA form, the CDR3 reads TGTGCCAGCATTCTAATTCGGGCCAAAAACATTCAGTACTTC.

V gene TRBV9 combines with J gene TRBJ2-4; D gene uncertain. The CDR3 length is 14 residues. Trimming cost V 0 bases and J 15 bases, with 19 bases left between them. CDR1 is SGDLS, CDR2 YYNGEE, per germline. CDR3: CASSVGQLTYDMYF. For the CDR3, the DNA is TGTGCCAGCAGCGTAGGCCAGCTAACCTACGACATGTACTTC.

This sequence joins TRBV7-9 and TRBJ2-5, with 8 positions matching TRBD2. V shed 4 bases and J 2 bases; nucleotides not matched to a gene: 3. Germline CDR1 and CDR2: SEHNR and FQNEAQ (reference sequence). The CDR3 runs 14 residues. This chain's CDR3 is CASSSTSGQETQYF. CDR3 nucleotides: TGTGCCAGCAGCTCCACTAGCGGTCAAGAGACCCAGTACTTC.

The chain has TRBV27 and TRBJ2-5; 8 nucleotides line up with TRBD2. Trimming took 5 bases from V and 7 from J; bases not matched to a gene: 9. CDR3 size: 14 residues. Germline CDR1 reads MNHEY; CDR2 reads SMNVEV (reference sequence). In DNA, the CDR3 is TGTGCCAGCAGTCTAAAGGGACTAGTGGGGACCCAGTACTTC. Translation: CASSLKGLVGTQYF.

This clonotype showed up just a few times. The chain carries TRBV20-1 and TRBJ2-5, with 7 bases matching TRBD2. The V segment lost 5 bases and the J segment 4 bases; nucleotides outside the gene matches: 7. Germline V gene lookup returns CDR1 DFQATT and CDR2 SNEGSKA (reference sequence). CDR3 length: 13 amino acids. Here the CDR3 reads CSAAGVWGETQYF. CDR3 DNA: TGCAGTGCTGCGGGAGTTTGGGGAGAGACCCAGTACTTC.

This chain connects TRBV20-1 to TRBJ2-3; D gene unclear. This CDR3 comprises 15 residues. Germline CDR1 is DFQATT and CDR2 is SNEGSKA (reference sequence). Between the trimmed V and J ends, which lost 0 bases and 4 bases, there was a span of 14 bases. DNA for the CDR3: TGCAGTGCTAGAGATAAGCTAGATCTGCCAGATACGCAGTATTTT. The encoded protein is CSARDKLDLPDTQYF.

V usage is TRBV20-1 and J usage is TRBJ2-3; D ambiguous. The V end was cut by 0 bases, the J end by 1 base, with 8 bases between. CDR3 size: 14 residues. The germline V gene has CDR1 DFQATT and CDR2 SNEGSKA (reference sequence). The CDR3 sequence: CSARDAAGTDTQYF. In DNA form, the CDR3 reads TGCAGTGCTAGAGATGCGGCGGGCACAGATACGCAGTATTTT.

In DNA form, the CDR3 reads TGTGCCATCAGTGAGACCAGACTAGCGGGAGTTCAGGAGTATCCGCAGTATTTT. It is translated as CAISETRLAGVQEYPQYF. The chain uses TRBV10-3 and TRBJ2-3, with 12 positions matching TRBD2. The trim removed 2 bases at V and 10 bases at J, leaving 16 bases unmatched. The CDR3 loop spans 18 amino acids. Germline CDR1 reads ENHRY; CDR2 reads SYGVKD.

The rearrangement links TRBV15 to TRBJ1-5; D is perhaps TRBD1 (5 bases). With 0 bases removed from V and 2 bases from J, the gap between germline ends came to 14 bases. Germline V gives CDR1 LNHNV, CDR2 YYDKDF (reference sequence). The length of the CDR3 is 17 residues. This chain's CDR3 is CATSRDYSGSGNQPQHF. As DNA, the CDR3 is TGTGCCACCAGCAGAGATTACTCAGGGTCAGGCAATCAGCCCCAGCATTTT.

CDR3 protein: CSAAKGGYSYNEQYF. The DNA for the CDR3 is TGCAGTGCGGCAAAGGGCGGTTACTCCTACAATGAGCAGTACTTC. The chain links TRBV20-1 to TRBJ2-1; the D is unclear. The tail of the sequence fits TRBJ2-7 better, so the J call may be wrong. CDR3 length: 15 residues. Germline assignment: CDR1 DFQATT and CDR2 SNEGSKA (reference sequence).

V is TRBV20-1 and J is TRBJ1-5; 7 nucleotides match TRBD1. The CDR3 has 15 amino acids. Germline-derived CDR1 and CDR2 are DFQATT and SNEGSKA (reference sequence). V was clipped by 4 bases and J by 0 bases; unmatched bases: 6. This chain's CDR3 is CSATQGPYSNQPQHF. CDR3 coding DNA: TGCAGTGCTACACAGGGGCCTTATAGCAATCAGCCCCAGCATTTT.

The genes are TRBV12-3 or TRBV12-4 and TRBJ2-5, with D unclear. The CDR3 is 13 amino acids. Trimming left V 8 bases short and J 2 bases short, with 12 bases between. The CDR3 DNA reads TGTGCCAGCGGCATCTGGGGTCAAGAGACCCAGTACTTC. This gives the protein CASGIWGQETQYF.